The count of the clone carrying this T cell receptor (beta chain) is one. This record comes from a study of blood T cell repertoires in COVID-19. About the study: The analysed material was cDNA or gDNA that came from T cells, B-cell-depleted T cells, or PBMCs.

Here immunoSEQ multiplex PCR was the method, and the copy in TCRdb shows in-frame clones only, minus some. Of 200,000 to 250,000 clones listed, 86% are singletons. Between the trimmed V and J ends, which lost 1 base and 2 bases, there was a span of 8 bases. Looked up from germline, CDR1 is SGHTA and CDR2 is FQGNSA. This CDR3 spans 14 amino acids. The chain joins TRBV7-2 to TRBJ2-5; D gene unclear. This TCR derives from an elderly man with acute or convalescent COVID-19. The specimen sequenced was peripheral blood. The CDR3 protein is CASSLGVRQETQYF. In DNA form, the CDR3 reads TGTGCCAGCAGCTTAGGCGTTCGACAAGAGACCCAGTACTTC.